The 7 T cell receptor beta chains presented below share a single source sample, sequenced in a study of shared clonotypes between healthy human individuals. Clones were sequenced by immunoSEQ multiplex PCR, and TCRdb holds only the in-frame ones, with some missing. Of some 1,900,000 clones in the sample, just under 95% are singletons; the top ten hold 0.9% to 1.5%. Naive CD8 populations comprised CD45RO-negative cells positively selected for CCR7, excluding terminally differentiated effector memory CD45RA+ cells. Sequenced sample: naive CD8+ T cells sorted from blood. All receptors come from a man aged 18-30 years in good health.

V is TRBV11-2 and J is TRBJ2-7, with D possibly being TRBD1 or TRBD2 (5 bases each). The germline CDR1 and CDR2 sequences are SGHAT and FQNNGV. V lost 5 bases, J lost 7 bases, and 15 bases lay in between. This CDR3 has 13 amino acids. The CDR3 DNA is TGTGCCAGCAGCCTCGGGACCGCTTGGGAGCAGTACTTC. Translation gives CASSLGTAWEQYF.

V usage is TRBV9 and J usage is TRBJ1-1, with D uncertain. V was clipped by 0 bases and J by 5 bases, with 17 bases between them. CDR3 length equals 16 residues. The V gene's germline CDR1 is SGDLS and CDR2 YYNGEE. In DNA form, the CDR3 reads TGTGCCAGCAGCGTAGATAGTCTGGGGTCGGGGACTGAAGCTTTCTTT. As protein: CASSVDSLGSGTEAFF.

The chain joins TRBV11-2 to TRBJ2-2, with D perhaps TRBD2 (5 bases). CDR3 length: 12 amino acids. V was clipped by 5 bases and J by 6 bases, with 7 bases between them. Germline V gene sequence: CDR1 SGHAT, CDR2 FQNNGV. DNA of the CDR3: TGTGCCAGCAGCCCCGGGGCCGGGGAGCTGTTTTTT. Its protein product is CASSPGAGELFF. The full variable domain, with the rest looked up from reference TRBV11-2 and TRBJ2-2, is EAGVAQSPRYKIIEKRQSVAFWCNPISGHATLYWYQQILGQGPKLLIQFQNNGVVDDSQLPKDRFSAERLKGVDSTLKIQPAKLEDSAVYLCASSPGAGELFFGEGSRLTVL.

V is TRBV7-9 and J is TRBJ2-5; 7 nucleotides match TRBD1. J lost 2 bases, V lost 3 bases, and 3 bases had no gene match. The CDR3 covers 14 residues. Germline V gene lookup returns CDR1 SEHNR and CDR2 FQNEAQ (reference sequence). The CDR3 region has the DNA TGTGCCAGCAGCTTTACAGGGGATCAAGAGACCCAGTACTTC. This codes for CASSFTGDQETQYF.

The chain uses TRBV28 and TRBJ1-2, with D unclear. Germline values: CDR1 MDHEN, CDR2 SYDVKM. This CDR3 has 13 amino acids. Trimming took off 2 bases at V and 8 bases at J, with 12 bases between the two ends. The CDR3 reads CASSLLGSAGYTF. CDR3 sequence (DNA): TGTGCCAGCAGTTTACTTGGGTCCGCGGGCTACACCTTC.

Concerning this clone itself: In the same sample, other DNA sequences code for this CDR3. DNA for the CDR3: TGTGCCAGCAGTTACTCGGGAGGAGCGCACAATGAGCAGTTCTTC. Its protein product is CASSYSGGAHNEQFF. The chain joins TRBV6-5 to TRBJ2-1; D is possibly TRBD2 (6 bases). The CDR3 length is 15 residues. CDR1 and CDR2 (germline): MNHEY, SVGAGI. V lost 0 bases to trimming and J lost 5 bases, with 11 bases between them.

The rearrangement uses TRBV6-1 and TRBJ1-6; TRBD1 aligns across 9 bases. The germline V gene has CDR1 MNHNS and CDR2 SASEGT. With V trimmed by 2 bases and J by 7 bases, 6 bases remained unmatched. The CDR3 runs 16 residues. CDR3 in DNA: TGTGCCAGCAGTGAAATGGGACAGGGAACCAATTCACCCCTCCACTTT. Amino acids: CASSEMGQGTNSPLHF.